This entry lists 23 T cell receptor beta chains sequenced from one sample in a study of response to subunit inactivated influenza vaccine (dated by TCRdb to 2016 to 2018). The method was RT-PCR. The sequencer listed for this sample is Illumina HiSeq 2500. Clones were called with MiXCR by TCRdb after fastp trimmed the public reads at Q25, and only in-frame beta chains were retained. Rows with a matching CDR3 protein are joined into one entry that keeps the most common DNA and genes. The sample includes a few hundred thousand distinct CDR3 sequences, with around a fifth observed a single time. The ten largest account for roughly 10% of the sample. Sequencing used PBMCs from blood, obtained around 22 months after vaccination. Source of these receptors: a man between 50 and 75 years old who received an inactivated influenza vaccine. Donor details come from another sample of the same person, matched by shared clones.

This clonotype was recorded at least ten times. This chain uses TRBV5-5 with TRBJ1-2, with D tentatively TRBD1 (6 bases). The germline gives CDR1 SGHKS, CDR2 YYEKEE (reference sequence). This CDR3 contains 14 residues. With 6 bases removed from V and 3 bases from J, the gap between germline ends came to 15 bases. Here the CDR3 reads CASTRQASHYGYTF. The CDR3 region has the DNA TGTGCCAGCACCCGACAGGCGTCGCACTATGGCTACACCTTC. The full variable domain, with the rest looked up from reference TRBV5-5 and TRBJ1-2, is DAGVTQSPTHLIKTRGQQVTLRCSPISGHKSVSWYQQVLGQGPQFIFQYYEKEERGRGNFPDRFSARQFPNYSSELNVNALLLGDSALYLCASTRQASHYGYTFGSGTRLTVV.

The chain couples TRBV29-1 to TRBJ1-3; no reliable D call. Germline CDR1 is SQVTM and CDR2 is ANQGSEA. This CDR3 comprises 13 residues. V lost 7 bases and J lost 0, with 10 bases in between. CDR3 protein: CSAMPLSGNTIYF. DNA for the CDR3: TGCAGCGCTATGCCACTCTCTGGAAACACCATATATTTT.

The chain combines TRBV12-3 or TRBV12-4 with TRBJ2-7, with 8 bases that match TRBD1. The J segment lost 0 bases and the V segment lost 6 bases, leaving 4 bases of the junction unmatched. The CDR3 is 14 residues long. CDR3 sequence: CASRTGQGSYEQYF. In nucleotides, the CDR3 is TGTGCCAGCAGGACCGGACAGGGCTCCTACGAGCAGTACTTC.

The rearrangement joins TRBV7-2 to TRBJ1-6, with D unclear. Germline V gene data show CDR1 as SGHTA and CDR2 as FQGNSA. The CDR3 loop spans 14 amino acids. Trimming left V 5 bases short and J 9 bases short, with 14 bases between. CDR3 nucleotides: TGTGCCAGCAGCCCCCAGAAGGGCAGTTCACCCCTCCACTTT. Encoded protein: CASSPQKGSSPLHF.

This clonotype turned up a few times. The chain recombines TRBV6-5 with TRBJ1-5, with unresolved D. This CDR3 has 15 residues. Trimming cost V 0 bases and J 4 bases, with 10 bases left between them. The V gene's germline CDR1 is MNHEY and CDR2 SVGAGI. CDR3 residues: CASSYSKRNNQPQHF. In DNA, the CDR3 is TGTGCCAGCAGTTACTCGAAGAGGAATAATCAGCCCCAGCATTTT.

A few counts support this clonotype. Compared with germline, one end of the junction differs, possibly owing to a read error. This chain uses TRBV18 with TRBJ2-1; weak D call: TRBD1 (9 bases). This CDR3 contains 21 residues. In germline, CDR1 is KGHSH, CDR2 LQKENI. The DNA for the CDR3 is TGTGCCAGCTCAACACCCGTACGGGACAGGGCCCGTCCGGGACTAGTCAATGAGCAGTTCTTC. This translates into CASSTPVRDRARPGLVNEQFF.

This clonotype occurred a few times. The V gene is TRBV5-6, the J gene TRBJ2-1; TRBD2 matches 11 bases. From germline, CDR1 is SGHDT and CDR2 YYEEEE. The V gene end was trimmed by 7 bases and the J gene end by 8 bases; junction bases not matched to a gene: 14. CDR3 length equals 16 residues. CDR3 DNA sequence: TGTGCCAGCGGATTAGCGGGAGGGAATTATTACGATGAGCAGTTCTTC. Translated: CASGLAGGNYYDEQFF.

This clonotype occurred a few times. The J gene is TRBJ1-2, the V gene TRBV20-1; weak D call: TRBD1 (6 bases). The germline V and J ends were trimmed by 4 bases and 4 bases, with 16 bases remaining between them. CDR3 length: 14 residues. CDR1 and CDR2 (germline): DFQATT, SNEGSKA (reference sequence). DNA for the CDR3: TGCAGTGCTACGGGGGAGGGGGACCTCTATGGCTACACCTTC. Translated, it gives CSATGEGDLYGYTF.

There are many counts of this clonotype. The rearrangement links TRBV10-3 to TRBJ1-2, with D possibly TRBD1 on 5 matching bases. CDR1 ENHRY and CDR2 SYGVKD come from the germline V gene. CDR3 length equals 12 residues. V was pared by 11 bases and J by 7 bases, with 17 bases between. CDR3 DNA sequence: TGTGCCGCGACAGAACAATGGGGTGGCTACACCTTC. This translates into CAATEQWGGYTF.

This clonotype was detected a few times. The chain couples TRBV9 to TRBJ2-5, with D unresolved. This CDR3 has 15 residues. With 4 bases removed from V and 0 bases from J, the gap between germline ends came to 13 bases. Germline CDR1 is SGDLS and CDR2 is YYNGEE. CDR3 coding DNA: TGTGCCAGCAGCTCATCGGACGCAGACCAAGAGACCCAGTACTTC. It translates to CASSSSDADQETQYF.

This chain joins TRBV7-6 and TRBJ2-5, with 12 bases lining up with TRBD2. V was pared by 6 bases and J by 7 bases, with 9 bases of the junction left unmatched. Germline V lookup: CDR1 SGHVS, CDR2 FNYEAQ. The CDR3 loop spans 15 amino acids. This chain's CDR3 is CASRGLAGDLGTQYF. The CDR3 bases are TGTGCCAGCAGGGGACTAGCGGGCGATTTAGGGACCCAGTACTTC.

This clonotype occurred once. V and J are TRBV7-9 and TRBJ1-2; 7 bases map to TRBD1. Germline V gene lookup returns CDR1 SEHNR and CDR2 FQNEAQ (reference sequence). V lost 7 bases, J lost 10 bases, and 15 bases stayed unmatched. CDR3 size: 14 residues. The CDR3 DNA is TGTGCCAGCACCATAGGGGGCCTCTTAAAGGACTACACCTTC. Translating it yields CASTIGGLLKDYTF. The whole variable domain, filled in from reference TRBV7-9 and TRBJ1-2, reads DTGVSQNPRHKITKRGQNVTFRCDPISEHNRLYWYRQTLGQGPEFLTYFQNEAQLEKSRLLSDRFSAERPKGSFSTLEIQRTEQGDSAMYLCASTIGGLLKDYTFGSGTRLTVV.

There are a few counts of this clonotype. V gene TRBV30 combines with J gene TRBJ1-1; D is ambiguous. The germline V gene has CDR1 GTSNPN and CDR2 SVGIG (reference sequence). The CDR3 loop spans 13 amino acids. Trimming shortened V by 0 bases and J by 1 base, and 6 bases separated the two germline ends. For the CDR3, the DNA is TGTGCCTGGAGTGTCCAGGAGAACACTGAAGCTTTCTTT. The encoded protein is CAWSVQENTEAFF.

The chain links TRBV7-9 to TRBJ2-1; D is undetermined. The V gene lost 5 bases and the J gene lost 7 bases, with 9 bases spanning the gap. Germline CDR1 SEHNR, CDR2 FQNEAQ (reference sequence). The CDR3 contains 12 residues. The CDR3 sequence: CASSPYGNEQFF. The CDR3 DNA follows: TGTGCCAGCAGCCCATATGGGAATGAGCAGTTCTTC.

This chain uses TRBV20-1 with TRBJ2-2; perhaps TRBD2 as D (6 bases). Trimming took off 0 bases at V and 5 bases at J, with 16 bases between the two ends. CDR1 is DFQATT and CDR2 is SNEGSKA in the germline V gene (reference sequence). The CDR3 is 16 amino acids. The CDR3 is CSARDPRGGKTGELFF. The CDR3 region has the DNA TGCAGTGCTAGAGATCCGCGGGGTGGGAAGACCGGGGAGCTGTTTTTT.

In its sample, this clonotype was seen a few times. The genes are TRBV15 and TRBJ1-5, with 8 bases aligning to TRBD1. Germline CDR1 reads LNHNV; CDR2 reads YYDKDF (reference sequence). The CDR3 covers 17 residues. V dropped 5 bases and J dropped 7; count of bases not matched to a gene: 16. The CDR3 DNA is TGTGCCACCAGCCCAGGTCCCGGCGGACAGGGTCAACAGCCCCAGCATTTT. Residues: CATSPGPGGQGQQPQHF.

The chain joins TRBV6-2 or TRBV6-3 to TRBJ1-2; D is unresolved. V was cut by 6 bases and J by 0 bases, with 8 bases left in between. This CDR3 spans 13 amino acids. Germline-derived CDR1 and CDR2 are MNHEY and SVGEGT. The CDR3 loop reads CASRSSSNYGYTF. The CDR3, as DNA: TGTGCCAGCAGATCCAGCTCTAACTATGGCTACACCTTC.

The V call is TRBV11-1, the J call TRBJ1-1; D is undetermined. Trimming took off 5 bases at V and 5 bases at J, with 9 bases between the two ends. From germline, CDR1 is SGHAT and CDR2 FQDESV (reference sequence). The CDR3 has 12 amino acids. For the CDR3, the DNA is TGTGCCAGCAGCCCCACGGCTACTGAAGCTTTCTTT. This codes for CASSPTATEAFF.

This clonotype was observed a few times. The chain has TRBV12-3 or TRBV12-4 and TRBJ2-7; tentatively, D is TRBD1 or TRBD2 (6 bases each). There are 15 residues in the CDR3. V lost 2 bases and J lost 6, with 17 bases in between. For the CDR3, the DNA is TGTGCCAGCAGTTTACGCGACAGGCGGAGGGCCGAGCAGTACTTC. This translates into CASSLRDRRRAEQYF.

This clonotype showed up many times. This chain uses TRBV19 with TRBJ1-5, with D perhaps TRBD1 (6 bases). The CDR3 has 16 amino acids. Germline CDR1 reads LNHDA; CDR2 reads SQIVND (reference sequence). V lost 7 bases and J 5 bases, leaving 21 bases between the germline ends. The CDR3 is CASTPQLQGHHQPQHF. The CDR3 DNA reads as TGTGCCAGTACTCCCCAACTTCAGGGGCACCATCAGCCCCAGCATTTT.

The rearrangement joins TRBV19 to TRBJ2-3; 11 bases fit TRBD2. Germline V lookup: CDR1 LNHDA, CDR2 SQIVND (reference sequence). J lost 2 bases, V lost 5 bases, and 3 bases had no gene match. The CDR3 length is 15 residues. The CDR3 coding sequence is TGTGCCAGTAGTTCGACTAGCGGGAACACAGATACGCAGTATTTT. Residues: CASSSTSGNTDTQYF.

The chain couples TRBV5-5 to TRBJ2-1, with TRBD2 matching over 9 bases. The length of the CDR3 is 15 residues. Germline values: CDR1 SGHKS, CDR2 YYEKEE (reference sequence). The trim removed 2 bases at V and 5 bases at J, leaving 5 bases unmatched. CDR3 nucleotide sequence: TGTGCCAGCAGCTTCATAGCGGGGGTCAACAATGAGCAGTTCTTC. As protein: CASSFIAGVNNEQFF.

This clonotype was detected ten times or more. This sequence joins TRBV12-3 or TRBV12-4 and TRBJ1-5; D uncertain. With 2 bases removed from V and 2 bases from J, the gap between germline ends came to 4 bases. This CDR3 spans 13 amino acids. The chain's CDR3 is CASSLTRNQPQHF. CDR3 DNA sequence: TGTGCCAGCAGTTTAACTCGCAATCAGCCCCAGCATTTT.